Shown below are 10 T cell receptor beta chains from a single sample sequenced in a study of control samples from healthy donors and cancer patients. TCRdb's copy holds only in-frame clones and misses some; the assay was immunoSEQ multiplex PCR. The profile shows about 120,000 clones, 70% to 90% of them singletons. Specimen: blood. The origin of the receptors is a woman between 65 and 79 years old in good health.

This clone was seen a few times. The chain links TRBV6-5 to TRBJ2-7; no reliable D call. The CDR3 is made up of 15 amino acids. Germline loops: CDR1 MNHEY, CDR2 SVGAGI. V was shortened by 6 bases and J by 3 bases, with 18 bases between the two germline ends. CDR3 coding DNA: TGTGCCAGCAGCCGACCAAGTACCGGCAACTACGAGCAGTACTTC. It codes for CASSRPSTGNYEQYF.

The chain recombines TRBV4-3 with TRBJ1-4, with D possibly matching TRBD1 (6 bases). The V end lost 4 bases, the J end lost 4 bases, and 16 bases lay between the germline ends. Germline-derived CDR1 and CDR2 are LGHNA and YSLEER. The CDR3 is made up of 16 amino acids. In nucleotides, the CDR3 is TGCGCCAGCAGCCGCACTTGGACAGACGGTAATGAAAAACTGTTTTTT. Its protein product is CASSRTWTDGNEKLFF.

The V and J genes are TRBV11-2 and TRBJ2-3; the match to TRBD2 covers 13 bases. Germline V gene lookup returns CDR1 SGHAT and CDR2 FQNNGV. With V trimmed by 8 bases and J by 4 bases, 6 bases remained unmatched. The CDR3 is 15 amino acids. CDR3 protein: CASFATSGGSDTQYF. The CDR3 coding sequence is TGTGCCAGCTTCGCGACTAGCGGGGGGTCAGATACGCAGTATTTT.

The sample holds one count of this clone. J is TRBJ2-5 and V is TRBV25-1; 8 positions agree with TRBD1. CDR1 and CDR2 (germline): MGHDK, SYGVNS. J lost 1 base, V lost 6 bases, and 10 bases had no gene match. The CDR3 consists of 16 residues. CDR3 in DNA: TGTGCCAGCAGCAGACGACAGGGGATACCCCAAGAGACCCAGTACTTC. Its translation: CASSRRQGIPQETQYF.

Only one count was recorded for this clone. The chain joins TRBV5-1 to TRBJ1-1, with TRBD1 matching over 7 bases. J lost 4 bases, V lost 4 bases, and 7 bases had no gene match. Germline V gene sequence: CDR1 SGHRS, CDR2 YFSETQ. This CDR3 spans 14 amino acids. The CDR3 loop reads CASSLGQVGTEAFF. The CDR3 DNA reads TGCGCCAGCAGCCTAGGACAGGTGGGCACTGAAGCTTTCTTT.

The chain uses TRBV4-1 and TRBJ1-2, with TRBD1 matching 7 bases. J gave up 4 bases and V 0 bases, and 5 bases lay outside the gene matches. Germline-derived CDR1 and CDR2 are MGHRA and YSYEKL. This CDR3 is 15 amino acids long. CDR3 nucleotides: TGCGCCAGCAGCCAAGAGGCCAGGGGGATCTATGGCTACACCTTC. Translated, it gives CASSQEARGIYGYTF.

The rearrangement joins TRBV2 to TRBJ2-7, with 11 bases fitting TRBD1. V lost 6 bases to trimming and J lost 3 bases; unmatched junction nucleotides: 7. The CDR3 has 15 residues. Germline assignment: CDR1 SNHLY and CDR2 FYNNEI. The CDR3 region has the DNA TGTGCCAGCAGGACTGGACAGGGGGCCGTCTACGAGCAGTACTTC. Its protein is CASRTGQGAVYEQYF.

The chain employs TRBV12-3 or TRBV12-4 and TRBJ1-1; D is perhaps TRBD1 (6 bases). This CDR3 region has 13 residues. V was cut by 7 bases and J by 3 bases, with 12 bases left in between. The chain's CDR3 is CASIRGGYTEAFF. The CDR3 bases are TGTGCCAGCATTCGAGGGGGGTACACTGAAGCTTTCTTT.

This clone was seen once. This chain links TRBV6-5 with TRBJ2-3, with 8 positions matching TRBD1. There are 15 residues in the CDR3. The V and J ends lost 6 bases and 4 bases, in that order; junction bases with no gene match: 9. Germline V gene lookup returns CDR1 MNHEY and CDR2 SVGAGI. This CDR3 is CASRTGQGGSDTQYF. The DNA for the CDR3 is TGTGCCAGCAGAACAGGACAGGGTGGCTCAGATACGCAGTATTTT.

This clone was observed a single time. The chain uses TRBV6-5 and TRBJ2-7; 9 positions match TRBD1. The length of the CDR3 is 16 residues. Trimming took 4 bases from V and 3 from J; bases not matched to a gene: 10. Per the germline V gene, CDR1 is MNHEY and CDR2 is SVGAGI. As DNA, the CDR3 is TGTGCCAGCAGTTTTAAGAGACCGGGACAGGGCTACGAGCAGTACTTC. The encoded protein is CASSFKRPGQGYEQYF.